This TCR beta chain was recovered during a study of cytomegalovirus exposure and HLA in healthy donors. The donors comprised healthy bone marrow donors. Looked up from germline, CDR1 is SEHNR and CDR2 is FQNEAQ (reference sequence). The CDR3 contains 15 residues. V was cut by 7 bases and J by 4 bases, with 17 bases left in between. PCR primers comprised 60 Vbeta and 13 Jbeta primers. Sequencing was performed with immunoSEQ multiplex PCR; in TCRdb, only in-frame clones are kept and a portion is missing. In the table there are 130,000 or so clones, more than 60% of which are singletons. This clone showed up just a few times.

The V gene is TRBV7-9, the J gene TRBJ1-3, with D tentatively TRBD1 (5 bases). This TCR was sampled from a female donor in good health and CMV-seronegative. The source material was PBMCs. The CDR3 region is CASNHPGGAGNTIYF. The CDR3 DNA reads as TGTGCCAGCAACCACCCCGGTGGGGCCGGAAACACCATATATTTT.